The table lists the clone carrying this T cell receptor (beta chain) with a few counts. The sample is drawn from a study of blood T cells in healthy people across ages. Study background: The template switching approach captured approximately one barcoded beta molecule for every two T cells.

The extraction recovered at least 5 micrograms of total RNA per sample. The second PCR ran roughly 7 to 12 cycles with a sample-barcoded 5' primer and J-beta primers. TCRdb re-called the 5' RACE reads with MiXCR, one entry per CDR3 protein. The sample consists of hundreds of thousands of distinct CDR3 sequences, around 68% of them appearing once. The sample taken for sequencing was blood. The TCR was taken from a man between 25 and 39 years old in good health.

This CDR3 is CASSPQGRGNSPLHF. The CDR3 DNA reads as TGTGCCAGCTCACCACAGGGGAGAGGGAATTCACCCCTCCACTTT. This sequence joins TRBV18 and TRBJ1-6; a weak D match, TRBD1 (5 bases). This CDR3 comprises 15 residues. V dropped 1 base and J dropped 7 bases, with 11 bases sitting between them. CDR1 is KGHSH, CDR2 LQKENI, per germline. Filled out from reference TRBV18 and TRBJ1-6, the complete variable domain reads NAGVMQNPRHLVRRRGQEARLRCSPMKGHSHVYWYRQLPEEGLKFMVYLQKENIIDESGMPKERFSAEFPKEGPSILRIQQVVRGDSAAYFCASSPQGRGNSPLHFGNGTRLTVT.